One and the same sample provided the 15 T cell receptor beta chains below, sequenced in a study of blood T cell repertoires in COVID-19. This table comes from immunoSEQ multiplex PCR, and its TCRdb copy is limited to in-frame clones, with some not included. Of approximately 210,000 clones listed, under 80% are singletons. The sequenced sample was PBMCs or T cells enriched from blood (not recorded which). Receptors were obtained from a woman in her forties or fifties with acute COVID-19.

The CDR3 protein is CASSPPSGSQHF. DNA for the CDR3: TGTGCCAGCTCCCCCCCATCCGGGTCCCAGCATTTT. The chain is built from TRBV18 and TRBJ1-5; no clear D. Germline assignment: CDR1 KGHSH and CDR2 LQKENI. The CDR3 extends over 12 amino acids. V shed 6 bases and J shed 11 bases, with 14 bases lying between them.

The rearrangement links TRBV6-5 to TRBJ2-5, with 9 nucleotides matching TRBD1. The CDR3 extends over 16 amino acids. Trimming took 0 bases from V and 0 from J; bases not matched to a gene: 2. Germline V gene lookup returns CDR1 MNHEY and CDR2 SVGAGI. The CDR3 bases are TGTGCCAGCAGTTACTCGGACAGGGGTTACCAAGAGACCCAGTACTTC. Encoded protein: CASSYSDRGYQETQYF.

This clone was seen a few times. V is TRBV6-1 and J is TRBJ1-1, with D uncertain. This CDR3 spans 14 amino acids. From germline, CDR1 is MNHNS and CDR2 SASEGT. With 1 base removed from V and 5 bases from J, the gap between germline ends came to 11 bases. The CDR3 DNA reads TGTGCCAGCAGTGAAGACTTCGGGAGGACTGAAGCTTTCTTT. Its translation: CASSEDFGRTEAFF.

The genes are TRBV27 and TRBJ1-5; D might be TRBD1 (6 bases). This CDR3 spans 16 amino acids. V lost 6 bases, J lost 2 bases, and 17 bases lay in between. CDR1 MNHEY and CDR2 SMNVEV come from the germline V gene (reference sequence). CDR3 residues: CASSRLGAGGNQPQHF. In DNA, the CDR3 is TGTGCCAGCAGCCGCTTGGGGGCTGGGGGCAATCAGCCCCAGCATTTT.

The gene calls are TRBV6-4 and TRBJ2-7; D is uncertain. Germline-derived CDR1 and CDR2 are MRHNA and SNTAGT. V lost 11 bases to trimming and J lost 6 bases, with 11 bases between them. The CDR3 spans 10 residues. CDR3 amino acids: CAPRSGEQYV. The CDR3 region has the DNA TGTGCCCCTCGGTCAGGCGAGCAGTACGTC.

The chain carries TRBV4-1 and TRBJ2-4; 8 bases are a match to TRBD1. The CDR3 sequence is 16 residues long. Germline CDR1 MGHRA, CDR2 YSYEKL. Trimming cost V 1 base and J 0 bases; bases outside gene matches: 2. CDR3 sequence: CASSQGQGIAKNIQYF. The DNA of the CDR3 is TGCGCCAGCAGCCAAGGACAGGGGATAGCCAAAAACATTCAGTACTTC.

This clone was recorded a few times. The chain recombines TRBV28 with TRBJ1-5, with a possible D match to TRBD1 (6 bases). The CDR3 is made up of 14 amino acids. With 7 bases removed from V and 9 bases from J, the gap between germline ends came to 19 bases. CDR1 is MDHEN, CDR2 SYDVKM, per germline. The CDR3 sequence: CASKLGGGPLPQHF. Here the CDR3 DNA reads TGTGCCAGCAAACTGGGGGGGGGCCCACTGCCCCAGCATTTT.

The rearrangement joins TRBV3-1 (or the pseudogene TRBV3-2) to TRBJ2-5; 8 bases agree with TRBD2. CDR1 LGHDT and CDR2 YNNKEL come from the germline V gene (reference sequence). There are 16 residues in the CDR3. With 1 base clipped from V and 4 bases from J, the junction kept 8 bases outside the gene matches. The chain's CDR3 is CASSQAGLAGRETQYF. Written as DNA, the CDR3 is TGTGCCAGCAGCCAAGCTGGGCTAGCGGGTAGAGAGACCCAGTACTTC.

The genes are TRBV7-9 and TRBJ2-1; 13 positions agree with TRBD2. The CDR3 contains 15 residues. V shed 1 base, J shed 9 bases, and the junction held 3 bases outside the gene matches. Per germline, CDR1 SEHNR and CDR2 FQNEAQ (reference sequence). CDR3 residues: CASSLGGLAGIEQFF. As DNA, the CDR3 is TGTGCCAGCAGCTTAGGGGGACTAGCGGGGATTGAGCAGTTCTTC.

The CDR3 region is CASSLASGGAQYF. For the CDR3, the DNA is TGTGCCAGCAGCTTAGCGTCGGGGGGTGCGCAGTATTTT. The chain couples TRBV7-2 to TRBJ2-3; TRBD2 agrees at 7 bases. Germline CDR1 is SGHTA and CDR2 is FQGNSA. This CDR3 is built from 13 residues. J lost 10 bases, V lost 0 bases, and 4 bases had no gene match.

This clone was counted a few times. This chain joins TRBV9 and TRBJ1-3; D call uncertain. The CDR3 has 15 amino acids. Trimming cost V 0 bases and J 2 bases, with 9 bases left between them. The V gene's germline CDR1 is SGDLS and CDR2 YYNGEE. This CDR3 reads CASSVESQTGNTIYF. CDR3 DNA sequence: TGTGCCAGCAGCGTAGAGAGTCAAACTGGAAACACCATATATTTT.

This clone was seen a handful of times. V and J are TRBV7-2 and TRBJ1-6; possible D gene TRBD1, 5 bases. The germline V and J ends were trimmed by 2 bases and 10 bases, with 18 bases remaining between them. Germline CDR1 is SGHTA and CDR2 is FQGNSA. The CDR3 runs to 16 residues. The CDR3 DNA follows: TGTGCCAGCAGCTTAAGGGGAGGACCTCAGAGCTCACCCCTCCACTTT. It is translated as CASSLRGGPQSSPLHF.

The chain employs TRBV4-2 and TRBJ2-5, with 11 positions matching TRBD2. CDR3 length equals 15 residues. Per the germline V gene, CDR1 is LGHNA and CDR2 is YNFKEQ. V lost 0 bases, J lost 7 bases, and 4 bases stayed unmatched. The CDR3 DNA reads TGTGCCAGCAGCCAAGAGGGCGGGACTAGCGGGACCCAGTACTTC. This codes for CASSQEGGTSGTQYF.

This chain links TRBV28 with TRBJ2-1; possibly TRBD2 for D (5 bases). Trimming took 1 base from V and 5 from J, leaving 9 bases between them. Germline V gene sequence: CDR1 MDHEN, CDR2 SYDVKM. The CDR3 spans 14 residues. The DNA of the CDR3 is TGTGCCAGCAGTTTATCCGGGGTAAACAATGAGCAGTTCTTC. It is translated as CASSLSGVNNEQFF.

This chain connects TRBV7-2 to TRBJ1-4, with D uncertain. The germline V gene has CDR1 SGHTA and CDR2 FQGNSA. The CDR3 consists of 14 residues. The V and J ends lost 6 bases and 3 bases respectively, with 11 bases between them. Written as DNA, the CDR3 is TGTGCCAGCAGTTATCGGGGAGCTAATGAAAAACTGTTTTTT. It specifies CASSYRGANEKLFF.